This T cell receptor (beta chain) was documented in a study of regulatory T cells in long-lasting Graves disease. Study-wide results and limits: Accuracy was possibly reduced by small sample size.

Time point reported: persistent/refractory GD, antithyroid drugs over 5 years with positive TRAb. Preparation of the TCR library used RNA extracted from PBMCs. Per the germline V gene, CDR1 is SEHNR and CDR2 is FQNEAQ (reference sequence). This CDR3 contains 14 residues. V was shortened by 7 bases and J by 1 base, with 13 bases between the two germline ends. To make TCR beta libraries, researchers used iRepertoire HTBI primers and Arm-PCR of CDR3 regions. TCRdb ran MiXCR on the multiplex PCR reads and lists one entry per CDR3 protein. In the table there are more than 650,000 distinct CDR3 sequences, around 30% of which are singletons. Of note for this clonotype: The antigen remains unidentified.

This clonotype originated in a female donor with Graves disease. The sample consisted of peripheral blood mononuclear cells (PBMCs), taken when the disease was refractory, from a patient treated with antithyroid drugs. V gene TRBV7-9 combines with J gene TRBJ1-1; tentative D call: TRBD1 (5 bases). CDR3 loop: CASISGGGNTEAFF. CDR3 sequence (DNA): TGTGCCAGCATCTCGGGGGGAGGGAACACTGAAGCTTTCTTT.